A single sample gave rise to the 9 T cell receptor beta chains below, sequenced in a study of T-cell memory formation after mild COVID-19. TCRdb reprocessed the 5' RACE reads with MiXCR, giving one entry per CDR3 protein. The sample consists of approximately 240,000 distinct CDR3 sequences, about a sixth of them appearing once. The specimen sequenced was PBMCs or a T cell subset sorted from them (not recorded which). These receptors came from a man aged 18 to 30 who had mild COVID-19 (a few samples of this study predate the infection). Cell type and time point are not known.

There are a few counts of this clonotype. This chain uses TRBV20-1 with TRBJ1-1, with 9 bases that match TRBD1. The V gene's germline CDR1 is DFQATT and CDR2 SNEGSKA (reference sequence). CDR3 size: 13 residues. Trimming at V came to 3 bases and at J to 6 bases, leaving 5 bases not matched to a gene. The CDR3 loop reads CSARGDRDAEAFF. The CDR3, as DNA: TGCAGTGCTAGGGGGGACAGGGACGCTGAAGCTTTCTTT.

This clonotype was counted only a few times. Here the CDR3 reads CASSEVQAGEYNEQFF. CDR3 bases: TGTGCCAGCAGTGAGGTTCAAGCGGGGGAGTACAATGAGCAGTTCTTC. The chain is built from TRBV6-2 or TRBV6-3 and TRBJ2-1; 8 nucleotides line up with TRBD2. CDR3 size: 16 residues. Losses at the gene ends were 5 bases for V and 4 bases for J; bases not matched to a gene: 10. Germline loops: CDR1 MNHEY, CDR2 SVGEGT.

This clonotype was recorded a few times. This sequence joins TRBV5-1 and TRBJ1-2, with 7 bases matching TRBD1. The CDR3 is 16 amino acids. Germline CDR1 SGHRS, CDR2 YFSETQ. The V and J ends lost 4 bases and 3 bases, in that order; junction bases with no gene match: 12. The CDR3 DNA follows: TGCGCCAGCAGCCGGCTAGGGACAGTTGACGACTATGGCTACACCTTC. This translates into CASSRLGTVDDYGYTF.

Only a few counts were recorded for this clonotype. This chain connects TRBV2 to TRBJ2-7; TRBD2 agrees at 9 bases. The CDR3 runs 17 residues. Germline CDR1 reads SNHLY; CDR2 reads FYNNEI. V lost 1 base, J lost 2 bases, and 9 bases stayed unmatched. CDR3 residues: CASSEGPGAGGPYEQYF. The DNA for the CDR3 is TGTGCCAGCAGTGAAGGCCCCGGGGCGGGGGGGCCCTACGAGCAGTACTTC.

This clonotype was seen only a few times. V and J are TRBV20-1 and TRBJ2-3; TRBD1 is a possible D gene (6 bases). The V gene lost 2 bases and the J gene lost 2 bases, with 8 bases spanning the gap. This CDR3 spans 13 amino acids. The germline V gene encodes CDR1 DFQATT and CDR2 SNEGSKA (reference sequence). CDR3 bases: TGCAGTGCTAGAAGGGGGTCCACAGATACGCAGTATTTT. The encoded protein is CSARRGSTDTQYF.

This clonotype was counted between two and nine times. The V call is TRBV7-2, the J call TRBJ1-4, with TRBD1 matching over 7 bases. Germline values: CDR1 SGHTA, CDR2 FQGNSA. J was trimmed by 8 bases and V by 9 bases; bases with no gene match: 6. This CDR3 comprises 12 residues. The CDR3 here is CASRTGDEKLFF. DNA for the CDR3: TGTGCCAGTCGAACAGGGGACGAAAAACTGTTTTTT.

The sample holds a few counts of this clonotype. The chain is built from TRBV18 and TRBJ1-1; D gene ambiguous. V lost 0 bases, J lost 1 base, and 9 bases lay in between. This CDR3 comprises 15 residues. From germline, CDR1 is KGHSH and CDR2 LQKENI. The CDR3 loop is CASSPPHRTNTEAFF. In nucleotides, the CDR3 is TGTGCCAGCTCACCACCGCACCGTACGAACACTGAAGCTTTCTTT. Full variable domain (missing parts from reference TRBV18 and TRBJ1-1): NAGVMQNPRHLVRRRGQEARLRCSPMKGHSHVYWYRQLPEEGLKFMVYLQKENIIDESGMPKERFSAEFPKEGPSILRIQQVVRGDSAAYFCASSPPHRTNTEAFFGQGTRLTVV.

This clonotype was seen a few times. The chain joins TRBV12-3 or TRBV12-4 to TRBJ1-1; D is perhaps TRBD1 (5 bases). The CDR3 spans 13 residues. With 6 bases removed from V and 6 bases from J, the gap between germline ends came to 14 bases. CDR3 nucleotide sequence: TGTGCCAGCAGGGGGGACCGTGGATCTGAAGCTTTCTTT. Translating it yields CASRGDRGSEAFF.

This clonotype is medium-sized within its sample. This sequence joins TRBV3-1 and TRBJ2-3, with D unclear. Germline V gene lookup returns CDR1 LGHDT and CDR2 YNNKEL (reference sequence). CDR3 size: 13 residues. V was pared by 1 base and J by 6 bases, with 8 bases between. The CDR3 spells CASSQGLADTQYF. Here the CDR3 DNA reads TGTGCCAGCAGCCAAGGGTTGGCTGATACGCAGTATTTT.